The clone carrying this T cell receptor (beta chain) was seen only once. Its antigen is unknown. The data are from a study of CD8+ T cells in alopecia areata. Following RNA extraction, reverse transcription yielded cDNA that acted as the sequencing template. The protocol was immunoSEQ multiplex PCR, while the TCRdb copy is restricted to in-frame clones and leaves out a portion. The profile shows 150,000 or so clones, approximately 87% of them singletons. The study's findings and limits: Scalp specimens additionally yield sequences from normal skin's resident alphabeta T cells. Sharing of TCRs across patients appeared less clear than in mice, possibly for HLA-related reasons.

The CDR3 runs to 13 residues. From germline, CDR1 is SGHRS and CDR2 YFSETQ. The trim removed 6 bases at V and 2 bases at J, leaving 5 bases unmatched. This receptor was identified in a human donor with alopecia areata. The sample in question was CD8+ T cells sorted from blood, obtained at week 0. The gene calls are TRBV5-1 and TRBJ2-7; 7 nucleotides match TRBD1. The CDR3 bases are TGCGCCAGCAAGAGTGGGACAGCCTACGAGCAGTACTTC. Residues: CASKSGTAYEQYF.